The next 29 T cell receptor beta chains were all read from a single sample in a study of T cell responses to AZD1222 COVID-19 vaccine. The table came from immunoSEQ multiplex PCR; TCRdb's copy has only in-frame clones and leaves some out. The sample shows around 140,000 clones, roughly 90% of them seen only once. The material sequenced was peripheral blood, taken 28 days after the second AZD1222 dose. The source of these receptors is an adult who received the AZD1222 COVID-19 vaccine.

The rearrangement joins TRBV7-2 to TRBJ2-1, with TRBD2 identical over 7 bases. J lost 3 bases, V lost 5 bases, and 10 bases had no gene match. The CDR3 has 16 residues. From germline, CDR1 is SGHTA and CDR2 FQGNSA. DNA of the CDR3: TGTGCCAGCAGCACTAATCTAGCGGCCTACTACAATGAGCAGTTCTTC. Protein: CASSTNLAAYYNEQFF.

V gene TRBV27 combines with J gene TRBJ1-5; possibly TRBD1 for D (6 bases). V was shortened by 5 bases and J by 6 bases, with 11 bases between the two germline ends. The CDR3 has 13 amino acids. Germline CDR1 MNHEY, CDR2 SMNVEV (reference sequence). The CDR3 DNA reads as TGTGCCAGCAGTCCAGGGGCCCCTCAGCCCCAGCATTTT. It translates to CASSPGAPQPQHF.

The rearrangement joins TRBV6-1 to TRBJ1-1, with D perhaps TRBD1 (6 bases). The CDR3 is 14 amino acids. V shed 7 bases and J shed 0 bases, with 12 bases lying between them. Looked up from germline, CDR1 is MNHNS and CDR2 is SASEGT. CDR3 sequence: CASNEQGVNTEAFF. The CDR3 region has the DNA TGTGCCAGCAACGAACAGGGAGTGAACACTGAAGCTTTCTTT.

This sequence joins TRBV6-1 and TRBJ2-7, with 8 positions matching TRBD1. V shed 3 bases, J shed 5 bases, and the junction held 9 bases outside the gene matches. Per germline, CDR1 MNHNS and CDR2 SASEGT. The CDR3 has 15 amino acids. The DNA of the CDR3 is TGTGCCAGCAGTGAGTATCAGGGGGCCAGCCACGAGCAGTACTTC. Protein sequence: CASSEYQGASHEQYF.

The chain couples TRBV5-1 to TRBJ1-1; no definite D call. The CDR3 extends over 13 amino acids. V was clipped by 2 bases and J by 3 bases, with 8 bases between them. The germline V gene encodes CDR1 SGHRS and CDR2 YFSETQ. CDR3 residues: CASSLDGDTEAFF. DNA for the CDR3: TGCGCCAGCAGCTTAGACGGGGACACTGAAGCTTTCTTT.

The chain is built from TRBV7-2 and TRBJ1-5; D remains unclear. Trimming shortened V by 0 bases and J by 3 bases, and 9 bases separated the two germline ends. CDR3 length equals 15 residues. Looked up from germline, CDR1 is SGHTA and CDR2 is FQGNSA. DNA for the CDR3: TGTGCCAGCAGCTTAGCGGGCAGTTCCAATCAGCCCCAGCATTTT. Translation gives CASSLAGSSNQPQHF.

CDR3 in amino acids: CASSLAQGPTF. The DNA of the CDR3 is TGTGCCAGCAGCTTAGCCCAGGGTCCGACCTTC. The chain joins TRBV7-9 to TRBJ1-2, with D perhaps matching TRBD1 (5 bases). CDR1 is SEHNR, CDR2 FQNEAQ, per germline (reference sequence). The ends were cut back, 0 bases at V and 14 bases at J, with 10 bases in the middle. The length of the CDR3 is 11 residues.

In this sample, this clone turned up a few times. The chain is built from TRBV10-1 and TRBJ2-7; TRBD1 might be the D (5 bases). The CDR3 loop spans 15 amino acids. Germline CDR1 and CDR2: WNHNN and SYGVQD (reference sequence). V lost 5 bases to trimming and J lost 9 bases, with 23 bases between them. The CDR3: CASSRFYRGFIPQYF. DNA for the CDR3: TGCGCCAGCAGTAGGTTTTATAGGGGTTTTATTCCGCAGTACTTC.

This sequence joins TRBV7-2 and TRBJ1-1; TRBD1 matches at 7 bases. CDR3 length equals 11 residues. Losses at the gene ends were 5 bases for V and 9 bases for J; bases not matched to a gene: 3. Germline values: CDR1 SGHTA, CDR2 FQGNSA. The CDR3, as DNA: TGTGCCAGCAGCCGGGACAGCCAAGCTTTCTTT. As protein: CASSRDSQAFF.

Only one count was recorded for this clone. This chain links TRBV5-1 with TRBJ1-4; D unclear. The germline gives CDR1 SGHRS, CDR2 YFSETQ. The V end was cut by 6 bases, the J end by 6 bases, with 15 bases between. The length of the CDR3 is 14 residues. CDR3 amino acids: CASKGGNSDEKLFF. The CDR3 DNA sequence: TGCGCCAGCAAGGGTGGGAATTCCGATGAAAAACTGTTTTTT.

This clone is a singleton in its sample. This chain joins TRBV7-2 and TRBJ1-1; no clear D. The CDR3 runs to 14 residues. Trimming removed 2 bases at V and 3 bases at J, with 10 bases between. Per germline, CDR1 SGHTA and CDR2 FQGNSA. The CDR3 nucleotides are TGTGCCAGCAGCTTATATCACAAAGACACTGAAGCTTTCTTT. It encodes CASSLYHKDTEAFF.

This rearrangement joins TRBV24-1 to TRBJ2-7, with TRBD2 matching 11 bases. Germline CDR1 is KGHDR and CDR2 is SFDVKD. This CDR3 has 13 amino acids. V was clipped by 9 bases and J by 5 bases; unmatched bases: 5. The CDR3 sequence is CATGDSGRDEQYF. The CDR3, as DNA: TGTGCCACCGGGGATAGCGGGAGGGACGAGCAGTACTTC.

The V gene is TRBV28, the J gene TRBJ1-5, with 9 bases aligning to TRBD1. Germline-derived CDR1 and CDR2 are MDHEN and SYDVKM. The V and J ends lost 6 bases and 5 bases, in that order; junction bases with no gene match: 8. The CDR3 contains 15 residues. The CDR3 is CASSPGTGPHQPQHF. The CDR3, as DNA: TGTGCCAGCAGCCCAGGGACAGGGCCCCATCAGCCCCAGCATTTT.

This clone came up a few times. The chain uses TRBV2 and TRBJ1-6, with D possibly matching TRBD1 (6 bases). Trimming took off 6 bases at V and 7 bases at J, with 10 bases between the two ends. CDR1 is SNHLY, CDR2 FYNNEI, per germline. This CDR3 has 13 residues. In DNA, the CDR3 is TGTGCCAGCAGAGCAGGGGTCAATTCACCCCTCCACTTT. This gives the protein CASRAGVNSPLHF.

This chain links TRBV5-1 with TRBJ2-1, with D unclear. There are 12 residues in the CDR3. The V and J ends lost 1 base and 6 bases respectively, with 5 bases between them. Germline V gives CDR1 SGHRS, CDR2 YFSETQ. The CDR3 DNA reads TGCGCCAGCAGCTTGAACGCCAATGAGCAGTTCTTC. As protein: CASSLNANEQFF.

The rearrangement joins TRBV6-5 to TRBJ1-2; a possible D gene is TRBD1 (6 bases). V was pared by 8 bases and J by 5 bases, with 15 bases between. CDR1 is MNHEY and CDR2 is SVGAGI in the germline V gene. The CDR3 sequence is 13 residues long. As DNA, the CDR3 is TGTGCCAGCCTGGGAGGGGGGATGTATGGCTACACCTTC. It codes for CASLGGGMYGYTF.

This clone was observed a few times. The J gene is TRBJ2-2, the V gene TRBV19; D gene ambiguous. The CDR3 length is 17 residues. Deletions cut 5 bases from V and 1 base from J, with 17 bases between. Germline V gene data show CDR1 as LNHDA and CDR2 as SQIVND (reference sequence). In DNA, the CDR3 is TGTGCCAGTAGTCCCCCCCGGCAAACCGTGAACACCGGGGAGCTGTTTTTT. Protein product: CASSPPRQTVNTGELFF. Using reference TRBV19 and TRBJ2-2 for the parts outside the CDR3, the full variable domain is DGGITQSPKYLFRKEGQNVTLSCEQNLNHDAMYWYRQDPGQGLRLIYYSQIVNDFQKGDIAEGYSVSREKKESFPLTVTSAQKNPTAFYLCASSPPRQTVNTGELFFGEGSRLTVL.

The rearrangement joins TRBV6-2 or TRBV6-3 to TRBJ2-3; perhaps TRBD1 as D (6 bases). V lost 5 bases and J lost 4, with 19 bases in between. This CDR3 has 16 residues. CDR1 and CDR2 from the germline V gene are MNHEY and SVGEGT. CDR3 sequence (DNA): TGTGCCAGCAGTCCCCCGGGACAATTGCCCCCAGATACGCAGTATTTT. Protein sequence: CASSPPGQLPPDTQYF.

This rearrangement joins TRBV6-2 or TRBV6-3 to TRBJ2-3; TRBD1 matches at 7 bases. In germline, CDR1 is MNHEY, CDR2 SVGEGT. V lost 6 bases to trimming and J lost 1 base; unmatched junction nucleotides: 4. The CDR3 is 14 residues long. This CDR3 is CASSTGTGTDTQYF. The CDR3 nucleotides are TGTGCCAGCAGCACCGGGACAGGCACAGATACGCAGTATTTT.

The chain is built from TRBV2 and TRBJ2-1, with 15 nucleotides matching TRBD2. This CDR3 comprises 17 residues. With V trimmed by 5 bases and J by 4 bases, 6 bases remained unmatched. Germline-derived CDR1 and CDR2 are SNHLY and FYNNEI. In DNA form, the CDR3 reads TGTGCCAGCAGTCGTCGGACTAGCGGGAGGGTTTACAATGAGCAGTTCTTC. This encodes CASSRRTSGRVYNEQFF.

The chain carries TRBV10-3 and TRBJ2-5; weak D call: TRBD2 (5 bases). The CDR3 covers 14 residues. The V and J ends lost 0 bases and 6 bases respectively, with 11 bases between them. Germline V gene data show CDR1 as ENHRY and CDR2 as SYGVKD. The DNA for the CDR3 is TGTGCCATCAGTGAGTCGAATAGGGAGAAGACCCAGTACTTC. Translated, it gives CAISESNREKTQYF.

This clone was seen ten or more times. Additional DNA sequences in this sample encode the identical CDR3. The rearrangement uses TRBV4-1 and TRBJ1-5, with a possible D match to TRBD1 (5 bases). The CDR3 covers 16 residues. Looked up from germline, CDR1 is MGHRA and CDR2 is YSYEKL. Trimming pared 0 bases from V and 2 bases from J, leaving 11 bases between. The DNA of the CDR3 is TGCGCCAGCAGCCAAGACGGGGGGATCGGCAATCAGCCCCAGCATTTT. Protein sequence: CASSQDGGIGNQPQHF.

This clone was recorded only once. The CDR3 sequence: CASSVGAGTSGRNEQFF. The CDR3, as DNA: TGTGCCAGCAGCGTAGGGGCCGGGACTAGCGGGAGAAATGAGCAGTTCTTC. V is TRBV9 and J is TRBJ2-1, with 14 bases aligning to TRBD2. Germline V gene data show CDR1 as SGDLS and CDR2 as YYNGEE. The CDR3 spans 17 residues. Trimming at V came to 0 bases and at J to 7 bases, leaving 6 bases not matched to a gene.

This chain links TRBV28 with TRBJ1-3; D perhaps matches TRBD1 (5 bases). V shed 7 bases and J shed 4 bases, with 23 bases lying between them. This CDR3 is 17 amino acids long. Germline assignment: CDR1 MDHEN and CDR2 SYDVKM. The chain's CDR3 is CASIGLYWGSGGNTIYF. The DNA for the CDR3 is TGTGCCAGCATCGGACTCTACTGGGGGTCGGGAGGAAACACCATATATTTT.

Notes on this clone: Other DNA sequences in the same sample also yield this CDR3. V and J are TRBV9 and TRBJ2-6; D gene unclear. The ends were cut back, 0 bases at V and 1 base at J, with 5 bases in the middle. This CDR3 is 15 amino acids long. Germline CDR1 is SGDLS and CDR2 is YYNGEE. In nucleotides, the CDR3 is TGTGCCAGCAGCGTAGCTGGGTCTGGGGCCAACGTCCTGACTTTC. Protein sequence: CASSVAGSGANVLTF. The variable domain in full, with the rest retrieved from reference TRBV9 and TRBJ2-6, is DSGVTQTPKHLITATGQRVTLRCSPRSGDLSVYWYQQSLDQGLQFLIQYYNGEERAKGNILERFSAQQFPDLHSELNLSSLELGDSALYFCASSVAGSGANVLTFGAGSRLTVL.

The V gene is TRBV4-3, the J gene TRBJ1-1, with TRBD1 as a possible D gene (5 bases). Germline values: CDR1 LGHNA, CDR2 YSLEER. V was clipped by 1 base and J by 0 bases, with 9 bases between them. The CDR3 is made up of 15 amino acids. In DNA, the CDR3 is TGCGCCAGCAGCCAAGGGGGCGGTTTGAACACTGAAGCTTTCTTT. Translated: CASSQGGGLNTEAFF.

The V call is TRBV11-3, the J call TRBJ1-4, with 8 bases fitting TRBD1. V lost 5 bases, J lost 3 bases, and 5 bases stayed unmatched. This CDR3 contains 15 residues. Germline V gives CDR1 SGHNT, CDR2 YENEEA. The DNA of the CDR3 is TGTGCCAGCAGCCCCCCGGGACAGGCTAATGAAAAACTGTTTTTT. It translates to CASSPPGQANEKLFF.

The V call is TRBV4-3, the J call TRBJ2-7, with no clear D. CDR1 is LGHNA and CDR2 is YSLEER in the germline V gene. The CDR3 has 18 residues. The V end lost 0 bases, the J end lost 5 bases, and 23 bases lay between the germline ends. The CDR3 DNA reads as TGCGCCAGCAGCCAAGATAGGGATTCACTGTACAAGGTCCACGAGCAGTACTTC. Translation: CASSQDRDSLYKVHEQYF.

The CDR3 sequence: CASSEGQSYEQYF. The CDR3 region has the DNA TGTGCCAGCAGCGAAGGACAGTCCTACGAGCAGTACTTC. The rearrangement joins TRBV11-3 to TRBJ2-7; D may be TRBD1 (6 bases). The CDR3 spans 13 residues. The germline V gene has CDR1 SGHNT and CDR2 YENEEA. V gave up 5 bases and J gave up 1 base, with 9 bases separating them.